These T cell receptor beta chains were read from a single sample in a study of shared clonotypes between healthy human individuals. Profiling relied on immunoSEQ multiplex PCR, and the TCRdb table lists in-frame clones only, not all of them. This repertoire shows 1.5 million to 1.9 million clones, 95% to 99% found once; its top ten account for less than 0.55%. The material sequenced was naive CD4+ T cells sorted from blood. Receptor source: a man aged 30 to 45 in good health. Each CDR3 is given with its conserved first and last residue. The order of the fields is J gene, V gene, CDR3 protein.

TRBJ2-1	TRBV2	CASSDHSEQFF
TRBJ2-7	TRBV5-8	CASSLVGGRAYEQYF
TRBJ2-7	TRBV6-1	CASSESTRGQYF
TRBJ2-1	TRBV5-1	CASSRSDSLNEQFF
TRBJ2-4	TRBV10-1	CASVLNRVKNIQYF
TRBJ2-2	TRBV5-1	CASSPKDGELFF
TRBJ2-3	TRBV27	CASSLNRPSSTDTQYF
TRBJ1-1	TRBV5-1	CASSFTQGSTEAFF
TRBJ1-4	TRBV15	CATSRDREEKLFF
TRBJ1-5	TRBV25-1	CASSRDSNQPQHF
TRBJ1-1	TRBV28	CASSTWANTEAFF
TRBJ2-7	TRBV28	CASSLIREEQYF
TRBJ1-5	TRBV5-8	CASSPWVSSNQPQHF
TRBJ2-3	TRBV7-6	CASSPLAGGADTQYF
TRBJ2-1	TRBV28	CASSSVGSSNEQFF
TRBJ1-2	TRBV2	CASSESGINGYGYTF
TRBJ1-1	TRBV10-2	CASSEQGAVAEAFF
TRBJ2-7	TRBV7-8	CASRLTGGGEQYF
TRBJ2-7	TRBV11-3	CASSPRESYEQYF
TRBJ2-5	TRBV30	CAWSRSGQETQYF
TRBJ2-5	TRBV19	CASSTTSGSLRETQYF
TRBJ2-2	TRBV28	CASARTIIFTGELFF
TRBJ2-1	TRBV29-1	CSAGGGQTLNEQFF
TRBJ2-7	TRBV5-1	CASSLAGTYEQYF
TRBJ1-6	TRBV5-1	CASSLAQGDSPLHF
TRBJ2-2	TRBV19	CASRTGNTGELFF
TRBJ2-2	TRBV5-1	CASSQSMGASGELFF
TRBJ2-2	TRBV5-1	CASASDTGELFF
TRBJ2-7	TRBV25-1	CASSTGTSSYEQYF
TRBJ2-5	TRBV5-8	CASSGTRTGVAKETQYF
TRBJ2-5	TRBV18	CASSPDRIRRQETQYF
TRBJ1-2	TRBV6-1	CASSVSSNYGYTF
TRBJ1-1	TRBV5-1	CASSLGTANTEAFF
TRBJ1-3	TRBV5-1	CASSPGGSGNTIYF
TRBJ2-1	TRBV5-1	CASRLLQSSSYNEQFF
TRBJ2-1	TRBV28	CASLKSGREFF
TRBJ2-7	TRBV2	CASQTRSGYEQYF
TRBJ2-7	TRBV30	CAWSQDRGNEQYF
TRBJ2-7	TRBV6-5	CASSRTTGVGNEQYF
TRBJ2-5	TRBV5-6	CASSLDRGSETQYF
TRBJ2-7	TRBV10-3	CAISTLRYEQYF
TRBJ2-7	TRBV7-2	CASSNGGTGGPEQYF
TRBJ2-7	TRBV2	CAINLTGTAGGLTHEQYF
TRBJ2-7	TRBV11-2	CASSAAGTYEQYF
TRBJ2-5	TRBV18	CASSALRGQETQYF
TRBJ2-7	TRBV14	CASSQLRGREQYF
TRBJ2-7	TRBV6-6	CASSRQIGYYEQYF
TRBJ2-7	TRBV5-1	CASSLVQAANYEQYF
TRBJ2-7	TRBV5-4	CASSQGIENYEQYF
TRBJ1-4	TRBV25-1	CASSAGGNEKLFF
TRBJ2-3	TRBV5-1	CASSFGQVLGDTQYF
TRBJ2-7	TRBV5-1	CASSRGTSGNYEQYF
TRBJ2-3	TRBV2	CASSEAKATTDTQYF
TRBJ2-3	TRBV18	CASSPVTATDTQYF
TRBJ2-7	TRBV5-1	CASSSGQGLGEQYF
TRBJ2-7	TRBV6-6	CASSYSNRGYEQYF
TRBJ2-5	TRBV18	CASSLGETQYF
TRBJ1-1	TRBV2	CASSEIASGLGHEAFF